This TCR beta chain is drawn from a study of regulatory T cells in long-lasting Graves disease (dated by TCRdb to about 2021). Broadly, across the study: In the newly diagnosed Graves' disease group, patients had been taking antithyroid drugs for less than 3 months. TCR sequencing covered some 13 persistent and some 20 newly diagnosed Graves' disease patients, some 33 samples in total. This study used TCR sequencing and RNA sequencing of peripheral blood to compare persistent Graves' disease patients against newly diagnosed Graves' disease patients. The study was registered as a clinical trial and conducted in China.

Overall study results and their limits: Lower TCR Shannon entropy and fewer highly expanded clones were observed in persistent Graves' disease patients than in newly diagnosed patients, which suggested clonal expansion. The small sample size was acknowledged by the authors as a limitation that may reduce accuracy. Preferential use of TRBV28, TRBJ1-2 and TRBJ2-5 was observed in persistent disease, whereas TRBV20-1 and TRBJ2-1 were favored in newly diagnosed disease. Only the TCR beta chain was sequenced and analyzed. Peripheral blood alone was examined, since thyroid tissue, which constituted the primary lesion, could not be accessed. More public clonotypes were shared among persistent patients (around 2,600) than among newly diagnosed patients (966).

Turning to this clonotype: Which antigen it targets is not known. Possible read error: a much larger clone is one base away.

What the time point label conveys for this sample: newly diagnosed GD, antithyroid drugs for less than 3 months. For both TCR sequencing and RNA sequencing, RNA was extracted from PBMCs using TRIzol. Graves' disease was diagnosed according to American Thyroid Association guidelines. The patients came from an endocrinology department in Xi'an, China. Each patient gave about 9.1 milliliters of peripheral blood, collected in an EDTA anticoagulant tube. Ficoll Paque Plus density gradient separation was used to isolate PBMCs, and no further T cell sorting was done. An Agilent 2100 Bioanalyzer and agarose gel were used to check RNA quality, while a NanoDrop 2000 measured RNA concentration. Libraries were constructed by multiplex PCR. Sequenced using an Illumina HiSeq 4000. TCR beta libraries were built with iRepertoire HTBI primers and Arm-PCR amplification of CDR3 regions. Before sequencing, the PCR products underwent gel purification. In the source study's methods: A total of 62 TRBV and about 13 TRBJ segments were identified across samples and were used for gene usage analysis of CDR3 amino acid clonotypes. COPE and FqMerger were used to merge filtered high-quality paired reads into contigs. BLAST was used to align contigs to IMGT TRBV, TRBD and TRBJ reference genes, with CDR3 defined following IMGT. Highly expanded clones were defined as clonotypes with a frequency above 0.1%. Shannon entropy was used to measure repertoire diversity, and the Gini coefficient was used to measure V-J evenness. A clonotype was considered public if more than one individual shared it. In TCRdb, the public reads were trimmed at Q25 with fastp and aligned with MiXCR, with productive beta chains retained. Each record represents a unique CDR3 protein, reported with the most common genes and DNA among its rows. In this record, the V and J calls reflect TCRdb's handling and not the investigators' own analysis. The sample includes approximately 300,000 distinct CDR3 sequences, with about 18% observed a single time. The ten largest clonotypes hold about 38% of the sample.

Between the V and J ends, shortened by 0 bases and 2 bases respectively, the junction contains 17 bases. Measured from the cysteine to the phenylalanine, the CDR3 is 18 residues long. Here the CDR3 DNA is all that survives: 54 bases in frame from base 1. The sequence joins TRBV12-3 or TRBV12-4 to TRBJ2-1; the D gene cannot be named for sure. This receptor was identified in a female donor with Graves disease. Specimen: peripheral blood mononuclear cells (PBMCs), collected at new diagnosis, from a patient treated with antithyroid drugs. The CDR3 region: CASSLASETLLPYNEQFF. The sequenced DNA is TGTGCCAGCAGTTTAGCCTCCGAGACTCTTCTCCCCTACAATGAGCAGTTCTTC.